This TCR beta chain is from a study of blood T cell repertoires in COVID-19. Turning to the study itself: COVID-19 samples from acute and convalescent phases originated in the United States, Italy and Spain. T cells, B-cell-depleted T cells, or PBMCs supplied cDNA or gDNA.

As originally analysed: Researchers report that nucleated cell counts were estimated from reference gene primer amplification. The assay was immunoSEQ multiplex PCR, and TCRdb's table has in-frame clones only and misses some. The V and J calls and clone size come from that table; D and trimming were worked out from the DNA. The sample shows almost 200,000 clones, 70% to 90% of them seen only once. Seattle patient enrollment occurred during active infection, with longitudinal follow-up thereafter. This CDR3 spans 13 amino acids. The germline V gene has CDR1 SGHRS and CDR2 YFSETQ. Trimming cost V 0 bases and J 2 bases, with 6 bases left between them.

This TCR was sampled from a man aged 55-75 years with COVID-19, enrolled during active disease. What was sequenced was peripheral blood. The chain links TRBV5-1 to TRBJ2-7, with D unresolved. CDR3 in amino acids: CASSLEQAYEQYF. Here the CDR3 DNA reads TGCGCCAGCAGCTTGGAACAAGCCTACGAGCAGTACTTC.